The rows below give T cell receptor beta chains drawn from one sample of a study of PD-1 blockade in classical Hodgkin lymphoma. Produced via immunoSEQ multiplex PCR; TCRdb's table is partial and in-frame only. The sample lists around 9,600 clones; roughly four fifths were seen once. The sequencing here drew on CD4+ T cells from blood, taken before the fourth cycle of nivolumab. These receptors were taken from a human donor with classical Hodgkin lymphoma. The CDR3 runs from the conserved cysteine through the conserved F or W. The order of the fields is CDR3 DNA, CDR3 protein, D gene, clone size, J gene, V gene. D genes are given only for firm matches. Size is stated for part of the rows, as once, few or many counts, or as a class when the clone is expanded.

cdr3_nt: TGTGCCAGCAAACCCGACAGGTTGGCTAACTATGGCTACACCTTC
cdr3_aa: CASKPDRLANYGYTF
d_call: NA
clone_size: NA
j_call: TRBJ1-2
v_call: TRBV28

cdr3_nt: TGTGCCAGCAGTTGGGGACAGGGTTCTAGCAATCAGCCCCAGCATTTT
cdr3_aa: CASSWGQGSSNQPQHF
d_call: TRBD1
clone_size: once
j_call: TRBJ1-5
v_call: TRBV28

cdr3_nt: TGTGCCAGCAGCTTATGGTCAATCGGCAATCAGCCCCAGCATTTT
cdr3_aa: CASSLWSIGNQPQHF
d_call: NA
clone_size: NA
j_call: TRBJ1-5
v_call: TRBV7-2

cdr3_nt: TGTGCCAGCAGCTTGGGTGGACGGAAATATGGCTACACCTTC
cdr3_aa: CASSLGGRKYGYTF
d_call: NA
clone_size: few
j_call: TRBJ1-2
v_call: TRBV5-6

cdr3_nt: TGTGCCAGCAGCCCCCGACAGGGCCTGAACACTGAAGCTTTCTTT
cdr3_aa: CASSPRQGLNTEAFF
d_call: TRBD1
clone_size: NA
j_call: TRBJ1-1
v_call: TRBV14

cdr3_nt: TGTGCCAGCAGCTCGCAGGGGCGGAATTCACCCCTCCACTTT
cdr3_aa: CASSSQGRNSPLHF
d_call: NA
clone_size: NA
j_call: TRBJ1-6
v_call: TRBV7-2

cdr3_nt: TGTGCCAGCAGTGGCATGCAGGTGGGGGAAAAACTGTTTTTT
cdr3_aa: CASSGMQVGEKLFF
d_call: NA
clone_size: NA
j_call: TRBJ1-4
v_call: TRBV2

cdr3_nt: TGCGCCAGCAGACTGGACGCCGGGGAGCTGTTTTTT
cdr3_aa: CASRLDAGELFF
d_call: NA
clone_size: NA
j_call: TRBJ2-2
v_call: TRBV5-1

cdr3_nt: TGTGCCAGCAGCTGGGATGCGTCCCATTCACCCCTCCACTTT
cdr3_aa: CASSWDASHSPLHF
d_call: NA
clone_size: NA
j_call: TRBJ1-6
v_call: TRBV14

cdr3_nt: TGTGCCAGCAGTGAACGAGGGACTCCCAATCAGCCCCAGCATTTT
cdr3_aa: CASSERGTPNQPQHF
d_call: NA
clone_size: NA
j_call: TRBJ1-5
v_call: TRBV6-1

cdr3_nt: TGTGCCAGCAGCTCTAACAATCAGCCCCAGCATTTT
cdr3_aa: CASSSNNQPQHF
d_call: NA
clone_size: NA
j_call: TRBJ1-5
v_call: TRBV28

cdr3_nt: TGTGCCAGCAGTTACTACACAGGGACGGCGGAAGCTTTCTTT
cdr3_aa: CASSYYTGTAEAFF
d_call: NA
clone_size: NA
j_call: TRBJ1-1
v_call: TRBV6-5

cdr3_nt: TGTGCCAGCAGTCGTACATTTAGGGGAGGTGAAAAACTGTTTTTT
cdr3_aa: CASSRTFRGGEKLFF
d_call: NA
clone_size: NA
j_call: TRBJ1-4
v_call: TRBV27

cdr3_nt: TGTGCCAGCAGCCAAGATTCATCCGAGCAGTTCTTC
cdr3_aa: CASSQDSSEQFF
d_call: NA
clone_size: once
j_call: TRBJ2-1
v_call: TRBV14

cdr3_nt: TGTGCCAGCAGCGCGGGACAAAACTATGGCTACACCTTC
cdr3_aa: CASSAGQNYGYTF
d_call: NA
clone_size: NA
j_call: TRBJ1-2
v_call: TRBV7-9

cdr3_nt: TGCGCCAGCAGCCTCGGGACAGGGTCTGGCTACACCTTC
cdr3_aa: CASSLGTGSGYTF
d_call: TRBD1
clone_size: NA
j_call: TRBJ1-2
v_call: TRBV5-1

cdr3_nt: TGTGCCAGCACCCAGGAGGGGGATTCACCCCTCCACTTT
cdr3_aa: CASTQEGDSPLHF
d_call: NA
clone_size: NA
j_call: TRBJ1-6
v_call: TRBV6-5

cdr3_nt: TGTGCTAGCAGCTTTGGGGCGGAATTCACAGATACGCAGTATTTT
cdr3_aa: CASSFGAEFTDTQYF
d_call: NA
clone_size: NA
j_call: TRBJ2-3
v_call: TRBV7-7

cdr3_nt: TGTGCCAGCAGGGCCAGATTCTCTGGAAACACCATATATTTT
cdr3_aa: CASRARFSGNTIYF
d_call: NA
clone_size: NA
j_call: TRBJ1-3
v_call: TRBV6-7

cdr3_nt: TGTGCCAGCAGCCAGGATAACTATGGCTACACCTTC
cdr3_aa: CASSQDNYGYTF
d_call: NA
clone_size: NA
j_call: TRBJ1-2
v_call: TRBV7-2

cdr3_nt: TGTGCCAGCAGCTTGACCGGGACAGGGAACGACCGTGCGAACACCATATATTTT
cdr3_aa: CASSLTGTGNDRANTIYF
d_call: TRBD1
clone_size: NA
j_call: TRBJ1-3
v_call: TRBV5-4

cdr3_nt: TGTGCCACCAGCAGAGGGATTGGTGGGACGGGCCCAGATACGCAGTATTTT
cdr3_aa: CATSRGIGGTGPDTQYF
d_call: NA
clone_size: NA
j_call: TRBJ2-3
v_call: TRBV15

cdr3_nt: TGTGCCAGTAGTATTGACGGGACTCGGGCCTACAATGAGCAGTTCTTC
cdr3_aa: CASSIDGTRAYNEQFF
d_call: NA
clone_size: NA
j_call: TRBJ2-1
v_call: TRBV19

cdr3_nt: TGTGCCAGCAGCCGAGCGGACAGTGCGGAGCATTTT
cdr3_aa: CASSRADSAEHF
d_call: NA
clone_size: few
j_call: TRBJ1-5
v_call: TRBV5-6

cdr3_nt: TGTGCCAGCAGTTTATTTACAGGGGGCGTATATGGCTACACCTTC
cdr3_aa: CASSLFTGGVYGYTF
d_call: TRBD1
clone_size: NA
j_call: TRBJ1-2
v_call: TRBV28

cdr3_nt: TGTGCCAGCAGCTCGGAACTGTACCAAGAGACCCAGTACTTC
cdr3_aa: CASSSELYQETQYF
d_call: NA
clone_size: NA
j_call: TRBJ2-5
v_call: TRBV5-4

cdr3_nt: TGCGCCAGCAGCCAAGACAACTCAGGGAGGAGCGAGCAGTACTTC
cdr3_aa: CASSQDNSGRSEQYF
d_call: NA
clone_size: NA
j_call: TRBJ2-7
v_call: TRBV4-3

cdr3_nt: TGTGCCAGCAGCTTGAGTCTAGAGACCCAGTACTTC
cdr3_aa: CASSLSLETQYF
d_call: NA
clone_size: NA
j_call: TRBJ2-5
v_call: TRBV5-6

cdr3_nt: TGCGCCAGCAGCCAAAAACAGGGGGCGGATCCCTACGAGCAGTACTTC
cdr3_aa: CASSQKQGADPYEQYF
d_call: TRBD1
clone_size: NA
j_call: TRBJ2-7
v_call: TRBV4-3

cdr3_nt: TGTGCCAGCAAGTCGACAGGATCCGAAGAGACCCAGTACTTC
cdr3_aa: CASKSTGSEETQYF
d_call: NA
clone_size: NA
j_call: TRBJ2-5
v_call: TRBV2

cdr3_nt: TGTGCCAGCAGTTACAGTTCGGAGTCGGGCTATGAGCAGTACTTC
cdr3_aa: CASSYSSESGYEQYF
d_call: NA
clone_size: once
j_call: TRBJ2-7
v_call: TRBV27

cdr3_nt: TGCGCCAGCAGAAATTCCCCGGGACAGGGGAATTCACCCCTCCACTTT
cdr3_aa: CASRNSPGQGNSPLHF
d_call: TRBD1
clone_size: few
j_call: TRBJ1-6
v_call: TRBV5-1

cdr3_nt: TGTGCCAGCAGCCCGAGCGACAGGGGGCTCTATGGCTACACCTTC
cdr3_aa: CASSPSDRGLYGYTF
d_call: TRBD1
clone_size: NA
j_call: TRBJ1-2
v_call: TRBV7-6

cdr3_nt: TGTGCCAGCAGCCAAGGACAGACCTATGGCTACACCTTC
cdr3_aa: CASSQGQTYGYTF
d_call: NA
clone_size: NA
j_call: TRBJ1-2
v_call: TRBV5-4

cdr3_nt: TGTGCCAGCAGGCAGACAGGGGTATCTTCGGGCTACACCTTC
cdr3_aa: CASRQTGVSSGYTF
d_call: TRBD1
clone_size: NA
j_call: TRBJ1-2
v_call: TRBV7-8

cdr3_nt: TGTGCCAGCAGCCCTAACCCCTCGGGGAATGAGCAGTTCTTC
cdr3_aa: CASSPNPSGNEQFF
d_call: NA
clone_size: NA
j_call: TRBJ2-1
v_call: TRBV7-8

cdr3_nt: TGTGCCAGTAGTACGGGACAGTTAGAGACCCAGTACTTC
cdr3_aa: CASSTGQLETQYF
d_call: TRBD1
clone_size: NA
j_call: TRBJ2-5
v_call: TRBV19